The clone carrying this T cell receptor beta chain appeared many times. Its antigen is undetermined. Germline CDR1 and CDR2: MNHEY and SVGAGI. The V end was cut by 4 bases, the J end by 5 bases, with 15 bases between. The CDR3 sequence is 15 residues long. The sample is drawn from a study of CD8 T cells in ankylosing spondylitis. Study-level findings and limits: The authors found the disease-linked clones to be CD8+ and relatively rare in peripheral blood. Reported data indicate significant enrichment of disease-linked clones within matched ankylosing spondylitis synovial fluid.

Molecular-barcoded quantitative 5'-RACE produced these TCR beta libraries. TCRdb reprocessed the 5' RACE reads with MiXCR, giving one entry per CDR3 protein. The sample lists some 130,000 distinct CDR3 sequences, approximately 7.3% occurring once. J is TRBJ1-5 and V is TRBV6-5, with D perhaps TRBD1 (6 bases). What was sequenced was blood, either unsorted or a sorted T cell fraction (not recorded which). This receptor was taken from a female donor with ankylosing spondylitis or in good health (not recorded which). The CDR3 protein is CASSFTGTPDQPQHF. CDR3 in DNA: TGTGCCAGCAGTTTCACCGGGACACCCGATCAGCCCCAGCATTTT.